This T cell receptor beta chain was recovered during a study of T cell responses to AZD1222 COVID-19 vaccine (dated by TCRdb to the early 2020s). Study-wide context: AZD1222 recipients whose second dose came at about 4 weeks and those whose second dose came at about 12 weeks were combined into one group, since spike-specific TCR depth and breadth did not differ between the two schedules. A total of just over 230 trial participants underwent TCR sequencing, of whom some 210 received two doses of AZD1222 and some 26 received two doses of the MenACWY control vaccine. Trial participants were enrolled by age into subgroups of 18-55, 56-69 and 70-plus years, and about 150, 27 and 61 TCR-sequenced participants, respectively, were included in these subgroups. What the research found in general, with its limitations: Conclusions about previously exposed vaccinees are limited, since just six AZD1222 recipients were seropositive for SARS-CoV-2 at baseline. In the small 56-69-year group, the increase in depth fell short of significance, most likely because of low power. Because no day 14 peak-response samples were available, repertoires were characterized only after the peak T cell response. CD4 TCRs associated with the vaccine covered the entire spike protein, and the dominant responses were in regions 160-218 and 743-854. Participants were mostly white British and included more females than males, and it was suggested by the authors that clonal diversity may have been underestimated. Spike-specific TCR breadth and depth rose significantly after two AZD1222 doses compared with day 0 and with MenACWY recipients. Reportedly, close to half of the unique spike-specific TCRs recognized epitopes lying outside the regions that are mutated in the B.1.351 and B.1.1.7 variants.

The CDR3 regions of human TCRbeta chains were analyzed by immunosequencing. Turning to the authors' computational methods: Repertoire TCRs were checked for matches against a reference library of SARS-CoV-2-specific TCRs that had been generated using the MIRA antigen-specificity platform. Breadth was defined as the fraction of unique TCRs that were SARS-CoV-2-associated, and depth was defined as the fraction of total T cells that were SARS-CoV-2-associated. Using the MIRA data, each spike-specific TCR was assigned both to the spike region to which the TCR was reactive and to a CD4 or CD8 class. Log10-transformed breadth and depth values were compared by one-way ANOVA with Sidak's multiple comparisons tests. Not all clones reach the TCRdb copy of this immuneACCESS table, which keeps in-frame sequences only. Checked studies attribute under half of the gap to unresolved V genes and leave the rest unexplained. D and trimming come from the DNA, and the V and J calls and clone size come from that table. Recorded for this sample are about 120,000 clones; roughly 90% of them occurred a single time. The ten largest clonotypes hold about 3.5% of the sample.

Of note for this clone: Its target antigen remains unknown. Base qualities are not recorded, but no much larger clone differs from it by a single base.

The label giving this sample's time point can be read as: baseline before first vaccination. Vaccinee samples came from UK trials COV001 and COV002, including a single-blind randomized controlled phase 2/3 trial of AZD1222 (ChAdOx1 nCoV-19) in healthy adults. Trial participant PBMC samples were collected at day 0 and day 28 after the second dose for TCRbeta chain sequencing. Its CDR3 holds 12 amino acids, cysteine through phenylalanine. The kept DNA is CDR3 alone, 36 bases in frame from the first base. Ends trimmed: V by 1 base, J by 12 bases; bases unmatched to a gene: 4. Via the germline V gene, CDR1 is KGHSH and CDR2 LQKENI.

This specimen was peripheral blood, taken on day 0 of AZD1222 vaccination. The receptor chain draws on TRBV18 and TRBJ1-1; 8 bases in the junction line up with TRBD1. The TCR comes from an adult in good health. The CDR3 is CASSPLDRVSFF. The DNA is TGTGCCAGCTCACCACTGGACAGGGTATCTTTCTTT.